This paragraph reports one TCR beta chain. The data are from a study of blood T cell repertoires in COVID-19. In the study overall: In each case, the material was cDNA or gDNA derived from T cells, B-cell-depleted T cells, or PBMCs.

Membership in each cohort depended on participant-reported clinical history. CDR1 is SGDLS and CDR2 is YYNGEE in the germline V gene. CDR3 length: 16 residues. With 0 bases clipped from V and 3 bases from J, the junction kept 0 bases outside the gene matches. This table comes from immunoSEQ multiplex PCR, and its TCRdb copy is limited to in-frame clones, with some not included. The repertoire holds around 210,000 clones, roughly 90% seen once, with roughly 8.1% in the top ten. Input material: PBMCs or T cells enriched from blood (not recorded which). This sequence originates from a woman under 30 who had recovered from COVID-19. The rearrangement uses TRBV9 and TRBJ2-1; the match to TRBD2 covers 13 bases. The CDR3 DNA reads TGTGCCAGCAGCGTAGGGACTAGCGGGAGCTACAATGAGCAGTTCTTC. It specifies CASSVGTSGSYNEQFF.